One and the same sample provided the 30 T cell receptor beta chains below, sequenced in a study of cytomegalovirus exposure and HLA in healthy donors. The primer mix had 60 Vbeta and 13 Jbeta primers. Measured with immunoSEQ multiplex PCR; TCRdb has only the in-frame clones, and not every one. The sample has 150,000 to 250,000 clones, roughly 78% seen once; the top ten hold approximately 1.4%. What was sequenced was PBMCs. These receptors all stem from a girl aged 10 to 17 in good health and CMV-seropositive.

V is TRBV4-3 and J is TRBJ2-5, with D perhaps matching TRBD2 (6 bases). In germline, CDR1 is LGHNA, CDR2 YSLEER. Trimming took off 3 bases at V and 5 bases at J, with 10 bases between the two ends. This CDR3 is built from 13 residues. This chain's CDR3 is CASSQRAGETQYF. The CDR3 coding sequence is TGCGCCAGCAGCCAGAGGGCGGGGGAGACCCAGTACTTC.

This clone was recorded once. This chain joins TRBV7-2 and TRBJ2-5; TRBD1 agrees at 10 bases. The CDR3 runs to 14 residues. The germline gives CDR1 SGHTA, CDR2 FQGNSA. J was trimmed by 5 bases and V by 6 bases; bases with no gene match: 6. In nucleotides, the CDR3 is TGTGCCAGCAGATCGGACAGGGGGAGCGAGACCCAGTACTTC. Protein sequence: CASRSDRGSETQYF.

V usage is TRBV7-2 and J usage is TRBJ2-3; no reliable D call. The germline CDR1 and CDR2 sequences are SGHTA and FQGNSA. V was pared by 0 bases and J by 2 bases, with 6 bases between. CDR3 size: 14 residues. CDR3 loop: CASSLALATDTQYF. CDR3 coding DNA: TGTGCCAGCAGCTTAGCGTTAGCCACAGATACGCAGTATTTT.

The rearrangement links TRBV9 to TRBJ1-1; D remains unclear. The CDR3 length is 13 residues. The V and J ends lost 0 bases and 6 bases respectively, with 9 bases between them. CDR1 is SGDLS, CDR2 YYNGEE, per germline. The chain's CDR3 is CASSVGVEAEAFF. CDR3 sequence (DNA): TGTGCCAGCAGCGTAGGGGTGGAGGCTGAAGCTTTCTTT.

This clone was counted a few times. The chain links TRBV18 to TRBJ2-7, with 11 bases fitting TRBD2. Germline CDR1 is KGHSH and CDR2 is LQKENI. V dropped 3 bases and J dropped 2; count of bases not matched to a gene: 6. The CDR3 sequence is 16 residues long. The CDR3 sequence: CASSPGLADLAYEQYF. In DNA, the CDR3 is TGTGCCAGCTCACCGGGACTAGCGGACTTGGCCTACGAGCAGTACTTC.

This rearrangement joins TRBV6-1 to TRBJ2-1, with 9 bases fitting TRBD1. This CDR3 region has 17 residues. V gave up 0 bases and J gave up 8 bases; unmatched junction bases: 11. Germline V lookup: CDR1 MNHNS, CDR2 SASEGT. In DNA, the CDR3 is TGTGCCAGCAGTGAAGCACCTCCTTGGGACAGGGCCGATGAGCAGTTCTTC. It specifies CASSEAPPWDRADEQFF.

The chain employs TRBV6-5 and TRBJ1-2; D remains unclear. Between the trimmed V and J ends, which lost 0 bases and 0 bases, there was a span of 8 bases. Germline V gives CDR1 MNHEY, CDR2 SVGAGI. The CDR3 is 15 residues long. The CDR3 loop reads CASSYSPTPNYGYTF. CDR3 DNA: TGTGCCAGCAGTTACTCCCCGACACCTAACTATGGCTACACCTTC.

This rearrangement joins TRBV9 to TRBJ2-1, with TRBD2 matching 9 bases. V trimming: 0 bases; J trimming: 0 bases; junction bases outside the gene matches: 4. CDR1 and CDR2 (germline): SGDLS, YYNGEE. The CDR3 runs 17 residues. For the CDR3, the DNA is TGTGCCAGCAGCGTAGCCAGCGGGGGGTCCTCCTACAATGAGCAGTTCTTC. It translates to CASSVASGGSSYNEQFF.

In regard to this clone: One end of the junction does not line up with germline, which may come from a read error. The J gene is TRBJ1-1, the V gene TRBV7-9; D may be TRBD1 (5 bases). The CDR3 spans 11 residues. The germline V gene has CDR1 SEHNR and CDR2 FQNEAQ (reference sequence). The CDR3 nucleotides read TGTTCCAGCAGCTACGGGGGAGAAGCTTTCTTT. The encoded protein is CSSSYGGEAFF.

The rearrangement joins TRBV5-5 to TRBJ2-7; TRBD1 matches 8 bases. After removal of 4 bases from V and 7 bases from J, the junction contained 13 bases not matched to a gene. The CDR3 consists of 15 residues. Germline-derived CDR1 and CDR2 are SGHKS and YYEKEE (reference sequence). The CDR3 is CASSAGEVRGLEQYF. The CDR3 DNA reads as TGTGCCAGCAGCGCCGGGGAGGTCAGGGGGCTTGAGCAGTACTTC.

Written as DNA, the CDR3 is TGTGCCAGCAGCTTGGTGGGACAGGGGGCGACTGAGCAGTTCTTC. Translation: CASSLVGQGATEQFF. The chain links TRBV5-6 to TRBJ2-1, with 12 bases identical to TRBD1. The CDR3 totals 15 residues. Germline lookup yields CDR1 SGHDT and CDR2 YYEEEE. With V trimmed by 0 bases and J by 9 bases, 4 bases remained unmatched. Combining the CDR3 with reference TRBV5-6 and TRBJ2-1 gives the whole variable domain DAGVTQSPTHLIKTRGQQVTLRCSPKSGHDTVSWYQQALGQGPQFIFQYYEEEERQRGNFPDRFSGHQFPNYSSELNVNALLLGDSALYLCASSLVGQGATEQFFGPGTRLTVL.

The chain is built from TRBV7-6 and TRBJ2-1, with 11 bases that match TRBD2. With V trimmed by 5 bases and J by 7 bases, 10 bases remained unmatched. Germline CDR1 SGHVS, CDR2 FNYEAQ. The CDR3 sequence is 16 residues long. The CDR3 nucleotides are TGTGCCAGCAGCCTCGCGGGTAGCGGGGGGGCAAATGAGCAGTTCTTC. Translated: CASSLAGSGGANEQFF.

The rearrangement links TRBV5-1 to TRBJ1-2; D gene unclear. The ends were cut back, 5 bases at V and 3 bases at J, with 11 bases in the middle. CDR3 length: 13 amino acids. CDR1 is SGHRS, CDR2 YFSETQ, per germline. DNA of the CDR3: TGCGCCAGCAGGCACGGGAAAGACTATGGCTACACCTTC. This translates into CASRHGKDYGYTF.

This clone was seen a single time. CDR3 sequence reads: CASSLVGTMNTEAFF. CDR3 nucleotides: TGTGCCAGCAGCTTAGTAGGGACAATGAACACTGAAGCTTTCTTT. The V call is TRBV7-8, the J call TRBJ1-1; D may be TRBD1 (6 bases). CDR3 size: 15 residues. Trimming stripped 1 base from V and 0 bases from J, with 9 bases between. Per germline, CDR1 SGHVS and CDR2 FQNEAQ.

J is TRBJ1-1 and V is TRBV4-1; 7 nucleotides align to TRBD1. CDR1 and CDR2 from the germline V gene are MGHRA and YSYEKL. With 1 base clipped from V and 0 bases from J, the junction kept 11 bases outside the gene matches. The CDR3 is 18 residues long. The CDR3 DNA reads as TGCGCCAGCAGCCAAGGGCGGGCGAGGGGGCCCGTGAACACTGAAGCTTTCTTT. It codes for CASSQGRARGPVNTEAFF.

This clone came up a few times. This sequence joins TRBV29-1 and TRBJ1-2, with 10 bases lining up with TRBD1. The CDR3 contains 15 residues. V was clipped by 3 bases and J by 0 bases; unmatched bases: 4. Germline values: CDR1 SQVTM, CDR2 ANQGSEA. CDR3 in amino acids: CSVDGTGDTNYGYTF. The DNA for the CDR3 is TGCAGCGTTGATGGGACAGGGGATACTAACTATGGCTACACCTTC.

CDR3 coding DNA: TGTGCCAGCAGCGCCCTACAGGGGGGGTCCTACGAGCAGTACTTC. Amino acids: CASSALQGGSYEQYF. The chain is built from TRBV5-4 and TRBJ2-7; D perhaps matches TRBD1 (8 bases). The germline gives CDR1 SGHNT, CDR2 YYREEE (reference sequence). The CDR3 sequence is 15 residues long. The ends were cut back, 4 bases at V and 1 base at J, with 15 bases in the middle.

The rearrangement uses TRBV19 and TRBJ2-1; the match to TRBD2 covers 10 bases. Trimming took 5 bases from V and 0 from J; bases not matched to a gene: 7. The CDR3 sequence is 17 residues long. Germline CDR1 and CDR2: LNHDA and SQIVND (reference sequence). CDR3 region: CASSSIAGGFSYNEQFF. CDR3 nucleotide sequence: TGTGCCAGTAGTTCCATAGCGGGGGGTTTCTCCTACAATGAGCAGTTCTTC.

J is TRBJ2-7 and V is TRBV18; 10 positions match TRBD2. Germline V lookup: CDR1 KGHSH, CDR2 LQKENI. The CDR3 loop spans 18 amino acids. V lost 1 base and J lost 1; bases outside the gene matches: 10. CDR3 amino acids: CASSPLAGGLMASYEQYF. The CDR3, as DNA: TGTGCCAGCTCACCACTAGCGGGGGGACTTATGGCGTCCTACGAGCAGTACTTC.

The chain recombines TRBV5-1 with TRBJ2-7, with D perhaps TRBD1 (6 bases). Germline CDR1 reads SGHRS; CDR2 reads YFSETQ. Trimming removed 5 bases at V and 1 base at J, with 16 bases between. The CDR3 length is 15 residues. The CDR3 protein is CASRYDGQSSYEQYF. The CDR3 DNA reads TGCGCCAGCAGATATGATGGACAGTCTTCCTACGAGCAGTACTTC.

The rearrangement uses TRBV14 and TRBJ1-2; D is unclear. V was trimmed by 0 bases and J by 7 bases, leaving 12 bases between them. CDR1 SGHDN and CDR2 FVKESK come from the germline V gene. The CDR3 runs 14 residues. CDR3 residues: CASSQDRGISGYTF. Here the CDR3 DNA reads TGTGCCAGCAGCCAAGATCGGGGAATCAGTGGCTACACCTTC.

A few counts support this clone. CDR3 region: CASSFWGTSGGETQYF. The CDR3 DNA reads as TGTGCCAGCAGTTTTTGGGGGACTAGCGGGGGCGAGACCCAGTACTTC. The genes are TRBV6-5 and TRBJ2-5, with TRBD2 matching 14 bases. This CDR3 is 16 amino acids long. Germline CDR1 is MNHEY and CDR2 is SVGAGI. V trimming: 4 bases; J trimming: 5 bases; junction bases outside the gene matches: 6.

The chain employs TRBV27 and TRBJ2-7; D is uncertain. The CDR3 covers 14 residues. Germline V gene data show CDR1 as MNHEY and CDR2 as SMNVEV (reference sequence). V dropped 4 bases and J dropped 2 bases, with 12 bases sitting between them. For the CDR3, the DNA is TGTGCCAGCAGTTCCAACCTAAGCCCCTACGAGCAGTACTTC. This sequence encodes CASSSNLSPYEQYF.

The chain is built from TRBV11-2 and TRBJ2-7; D ambiguous. V lost 2 bases and J lost 3, with 8 bases in between. This CDR3 comprises 13 residues. The germline gives CDR1 SGHAT, CDR2 FQNNGV. The CDR3 nucleotides are TGTGCCAGCAGCTTATCACAGATCTACGAGCAGTACTTC. This translates into CASSLSQIYEQYF. The full variable domain, rest sourced from reference TRBV11-2 and TRBJ2-7, is EAGVAQSPRYKIIEKRQSVAFWCNPISGHATLYWYQQILGQGPKLLIQFQNNGVVDDSQLPKDRFSAERLKGVDSTLKIQPAKLEDSAVYLCASSLSQIYEQYFGPGTRLTVT.

Here the CDR3 DNA reads TGTGCCAGCAGCTTAGAAGGTCCCGCAGAGGACTACGAGCAGTACTTC. Translating gives CASSLEGPAEDYEQYF. This chain uses TRBV7-2 with TRBJ2-7; D gene uncertain. CDR1 and CDR2 from the germline V gene are SGHTA and FQGNSA. The ends were cut back, 1 base at V and 3 bases at J, with 16 bases in the middle. This CDR3 spans 16 amino acids.

V usage is TRBV5-1 and J usage is TRBJ2-1; 8 bases align to TRBD1. The CDR3 covers 18 residues. In germline, CDR1 is SGHRS, CDR2 YFSETQ. Trimming at V came to 4 bases and at J to 0 bases, leaving 12 bases not matched to a gene. As DNA, the CDR3 is TGCGCCAGCAGCCTCAGGACAGGGCAGGAGAGCTCCTACAATGAGCAGTTCTTC. This sequence encodes CASSLRTGQESSYNEQFF.

This sequence joins TRBV7-2 and TRBJ2-5; 7 bases line up with TRBD2. The germline V gene has CDR1 SGHTA and CDR2 FQGNSA. The junction had 6 bases not matched to a gene; V was cut back by 6 bases and J by 2 bases. The CDR3 has 14 amino acids. In DNA form, the CDR3 reads TGTGCCAGCAGTCCTCCGGGACTACAAGAGACCCAGTACTTC. Residues: CASSPPGLQETQYF.

The V and J genes are TRBV6-1 and TRBJ2-7; 7 nucleotides align to TRBD1. With V trimmed by 5 bases and J by 1 base, 2 bases remained unmatched. The CDR3 sequence is 13 residues long. The germline gives CDR1 MNHNS, CDR2 SASEGT. The CDR3 nucleotides are TGTGCCAGCAGTCGGGGACAGTCCTACGAGCAGTACTTC. The encoded protein is CASSRGQSYEQYF.

This chain uses TRBV29-1 with TRBJ2-3, with 7 bases identical to TRBD1. CDR3 length: 13 residues. V was pared by 3 bases and J by 11 bases, with 11 bases of the junction left unmatched. Germline V lookup: CDR1 SQVTM, CDR2 ANQGSEA. As DNA, the CDR3 is TGCAGCGTTGATGACAGGGTGGGGATCGGGCAGTATTTT. Its translation: CSVDDRVGIGQYF.

The chain couples TRBV7-2 to TRBJ2-1; TRBD1 matches at 7 bases. This CDR3 contains 13 residues. V trimming: 4 bases; J trimming: 8 bases; junction bases outside the gene matches: 5. Germline V gene lookup returns CDR1 SGHTA and CDR2 FQGNSA. Here the CDR3 DNA reads TGTGCCAGCAGCTCGGGACAGATCCATGAGCAGTTCTTC. This gives the protein CASSSGQIHEQFF.